Following are 22 T cell receptor beta chains from one sample sequenced in a study of cytomegalovirus exposure and HLA in healthy donors. A multiplex PCR was run with 60 Vbeta primers and 13 Jbeta primers. The protocol was immunoSEQ multiplex PCR, while the TCRdb copy is restricted to in-frame clones and leaves out a portion. The data show 130,000 to 150,000 clones, roughly 68% seen once. Material: PBMCs. The receptors come from a man aged 60-69 years in good health and CMV-seronegative.

There are a few counts of this clone. The V call is TRBV6-1, the J call TRBJ1-2; maybe TRBD1 (5 bases). V lost 9 bases, J lost 7 bases, and 18 bases lay in between. Germline V gene sequence: CDR1 MNHNS, CDR2 SASEGT. This CDR3 has 13 residues. Written as DNA, the CDR3 is TGTGCCAGGGGCGGATTCGACAGTTCTGGCTACACCTTC. Protein product: CARGGFDSSGYTF.

The table lists this clone with a few counts. This rearrangement joins TRBV5-4 to TRBJ2-2, with 10 bases aligning to TRBD2. The CDR3 loop spans 17 amino acids. Trimming at V came to 0 bases and at J to 4 bases, leaving 6 bases not matched to a gene. CDR1 is SGHNT, CDR2 YYREEE, per germline (reference sequence). The CDR3 sequence is CASSLEASGSGTGELFF. The CDR3 coding sequence is TGTGCCAGCAGCTTGGAAGCTAGCGGGAGTGGCACCGGGGAGCTGTTTTTT.

This sequence joins TRBV6-1 and TRBJ2-7; possible D gene TRBD1, 5 bases. Per the germline V gene, CDR1 is MNHNS and CDR2 is SASEGT. Trimming removed 5 bases from V and 5 bases from J, with 13 bases in between. This CDR3 spans 13 amino acids. CDR3 sequence: CASSQTQGNEQYF. DNA of the CDR3: TGTGCCAGCAGTCAGACTCAGGGCAACGAGCAGTACTTC.

This clone was observed a handful of times. This chain joins TRBV12-1 and TRBJ2-5; the tabulated D call, TRBD2, remains unverified against the DNA. TRBV12-1 is shown as a pseudogene. The CDR3 is 15 amino acids. CDR3 protein: CASRTTSGSFETQYF. The CDR3 nucleotides read TGTGCCAGCCGGACGACTAGCGGGAGCTTCGAGACCCAGTACTTC.

The V and J genes are TRBV18 and TRBJ2-7, with 7 bases aligning to TRBD1. There are 15 residues in the CDR3. Germline lookup yields CDR1 KGHSH and CDR2 LQKENI. After removal of 2 bases from V and 4 bases from J, the junction contained 8 bases not matched to a gene. The DNA for the CDR3 is TGTGCCAGCTCACCAATCCAGGGGGTGGAGTACGAGCAGTACTTC. Its protein is CASSPIQGVEYEQYF.

This clone was recorded a few times. This sequence joins TRBV19 and TRBJ1-4, with 8 bases identical to TRBD1. CDR3 length: 12 residues. Germline CDR1 is LNHDA and CDR2 is SQIVND (reference sequence). J was trimmed by 11 bases and V by 5 bases; bases with no gene match: 4. The CDR3: CASSPPGGKLFF. CDR3 nucleotides: TGTGCCAGTAGTCCTCCAGGGGGCAAACTGTTTTTT.

V and J are TRBV18 and TRBJ2-7, with 10 nucleotides matching TRBD2. CDR1 is KGHSH and CDR2 is LQKENI in the germline V gene. The CDR3 totals 16 residues. Trimming took 2 bases from V and 5 from J; bases not matched to a gene: 9. Here the CDR3 DNA reads TGTGCCAGCTCACCAACCCAGTTAGCGGGAGGCCACGAGCAGTACTTC. It is translated as CASSPTQLAGGHEQYF.

The table lists this clone with a few counts. The gene calls are TRBV10-3 and TRBJ2-7; D not resolved. V was clipped by 4 bases and J by 3 bases, with 13 bases between them. Per germline, CDR1 ENHRY and CDR2 SYGVKD. The CDR3 extends over 14 amino acids. CDR3 region: CAISGSPEDYEQYF. The CDR3 DNA reads TGTGCCATCAGTGGAAGTCCAGAGGACTACGAGCAGTACTTC.

The rearrangement joins TRBV9 to TRBJ1-1; TRBD1 aligns across 7 bases. The CDR3 extends over 15 amino acids. The germline V gene has CDR1 SGDLS and CDR2 YYNGEE. V gave up 3 bases and J gave up 2 bases; unmatched junction bases: 7. This CDR3 is CASSATTGLNTEAFF. The CDR3 nucleotides read TGTGCCAGCAGCGCAACGACAGGGTTAAACACTGAAGCTTTCTTT.

The table lists this clone with a count of one. V is TRBV6-1 and J is TRBJ2-7, with a tentative D call TRBD1 (6 bases). Deletions cut 5 bases from V and 2 bases from J, with 7 bases between. This CDR3 spans 12 amino acids. CDR1 and CDR2 from the germline V gene are MNHNS and SASEGT. Written as DNA, the CDR3 is TGTGCCAGCAGTCGGGACACCTACGAGCAGTACTTC. Translating gives CASSRDTYEQYF.

The chain is built from TRBV28 and TRBJ2-2; 7 bases map to TRBD2. With V trimmed by 2 bases and J by 3 bases, 6 bases remained unmatched. The CDR3 covers 16 residues. The germline V gene encodes CDR1 MDHEN and CDR2 SYDVKM. The CDR3 loop is CASSLVGGPDTGELFF. The CDR3 nucleotides read TGTGCCAGCAGTTTAGTGGGAGGGCCAGACACCGGGGAGCTGTTTTTT. The whole variable domain, filled in from reference TRBV28 and TRBJ2-2, reads DVKVTQSSRYLVKRTGEKVFLECVQDMDHENMFWYRQDPGLGLRLIYFSYDVKMKEKGDIPEGYSVSREKKERFSLILESASTNQTSMYLCASSLVGGPDTGELFFGEGSRLTVL.

V usage is TRBV10-1 and J usage is TRBJ2-7, with TRBD1 identical over 10 bases. CDR3 length: 19 residues. The germline V gene has CDR1 WNHNN and CDR2 SYGVQD (reference sequence). The V gene end was trimmed by 8 bases and the J gene end by 2 bases; junction bases not matched to a gene: 21. The CDR3 DNA reads TGCGCCAGCGCCGGGAACCTCCGGGACAGGGGCCCGGGGACCTACGAGCAGTACTTC. Protein product: CASAGNLRDRGPGTYEQYF.

Only a few counts were recorded for this clone. The chain has TRBV2 and TRBJ1-2; TRBD1 matches at 7 bases. The V gene's germline CDR1 is SNHLY and CDR2 FYNNEI. J was trimmed by 6 bases and V by 6 bases; bases with no gene match: 4. This CDR3 spans 12 amino acids. The CDR3 reads CASSGTENGYTF. As DNA, the CDR3 is TGTGCCAGCAGCGGGACAGAGAATGGCTACACCTTC.

The chain has TRBV14 and TRBJ2-1; 7 bases map to TRBD1. Trimming at V came to 1 base and at J to 8 bases, leaving 11 bases not matched to a gene. CDR1 is SGHDN, CDR2 FVKESK, per germline. The CDR3 has 16 amino acids. CDR3 sequence: CASSQGPGLGGDEQFF. CDR3 sequence (DNA): TGTGCCAGCAGCCAAGGGCCGGGATTAGGGGGCGATGAGCAGTTCTTC.

The V and J genes are TRBV18 and TRBJ1-1, with TRBD1 as a possible D gene (5 bases). CDR1 KGHSH and CDR2 LQKENI come from the germline V gene. The CDR3 length is 15 residues. With 3 bases removed from V and 4 bases from J, the gap between germline ends came to 15 bases. CDR3 DNA: TGTGCCAGCTCACCCCCCTGGGGGGGTGGCACTGAAGCTTTCTTT. Amino acid sequence: CASSPPWGGGTEAFF.

The chain couples TRBV27 to TRBJ2-7, with 9 nucleotides matching TRBD1. Trimming removed 5 bases from V and 0 bases from J; junction bases left unmatched: 5. CDR1 and CDR2 (germline): MNHEY, SMNVEV (reference sequence). There are 15 residues in the CDR3. The CDR3 reads CASSRTGAISYEQYF. For the CDR3, the DNA is TGTGCCAGCAGTAGGACAGGGGCGATCTCCTACGAGCAGTACTTC.

The genes are TRBV6-6 and TRBJ1-1; no reliable D call. The CDR3 loop spans 13 amino acids. Germline CDR1 and CDR2: MNHNY and SVGAGI (reference sequence). Trimming removed 5 bases at V and 5 bases at J, with 12 bases between. The CDR3 nucleotides are TGTGCCAGCAGTCCGACCGAGGCGACTGAAGCTTTCTTT. Translating it yields CASSPTEATEAFF.

The chain has TRBV7-9 and TRBJ2-5; 8 bases agree with TRBD2. Germline V lookup: CDR1 SEHNR, CDR2 FQNEAQ (reference sequence). The CDR3 consists of 14 residues. The junction had 7 bases not matched to a gene; V was cut back by 5 bases and J by 5 bases. The CDR3, as DNA: TGTGCCAGCAGCCCGGGAGGGGGAGGTGAGACCCAGTACTTC. This codes for CASSPGGGGETQYF.

This clone was detected only a few times. The chain joins TRBV4-1 to TRBJ2-1; 15 bases fit TRBD2. The CDR3 covers 16 residues. V shed 1 base, J shed 8 bases, and the junction held 3 bases outside the gene matches. Germline assignment: CDR1 MGHRA and CDR2 YSYEKL. The CDR3 loop is CASSQGTSGRADEQFF. CDR3 in DNA: TGCGCCAGCAGCCAAGGGACTAGCGGGAGGGCGGATGAGCAGTTCTTC.

The chain couples TRBV10-3 to TRBJ2-1; 10 bases fit TRBD1. Germline CDR1 and CDR2: ENHRY and SYGVKD. The CDR3 loop spans 14 amino acids. Trimming removed 6 bases from V and 7 bases from J; junction bases left unmatched: 6. CDR3 sequence reads: CAISGDRGRNEQFF. DNA of the CDR3: TGTGCCATCAGCGGGGACAGGGGCAGGAATGAGCAGTTCTTC.

V usage is TRBV13 and J usage is TRBJ2-1; 9 positions agree with TRBD2. V shed 4 bases and J 4 bases; nucleotides not matched to a gene: 2. CDR1 is PRHDT and CDR2 is FYEKMQ in the germline V gene (reference sequence). CDR3 length equals 14 residues. The CDR3 loop is CASSSGLAYNEQFF. The DNA for the CDR3 is TGTGCCAGCAGCTCGGGACTAGCTTACAATGAGCAGTTCTTC. The full variable domain, completed using reference TRBV13 and TRBJ2-1, is AAGVIQSPRHLIKEKRETATLKCYPIPRHDTVYWYQQGPGQDPQFLISFYEKMQSDKGSIPDRFSAQQFSDYHSELNMSSLELGDSALYFCASSSGLAYNEQFFGPGTRLTVL.

This chain links TRBV7-2 with TRBJ2-7, with TRBD1 as a possible D gene (7 bases). The CDR3 extends over 16 amino acids. Trimming pared 2 bases from V and 7 bases from J, leaving 21 bases between. The germline V gene encodes CDR1 SGHTA and CDR2 FQGNSA. CDR3 bases: TGTGCCAGCAGCTTAATTGGGGGGACAGTTGCTGGGGAGCAGTACTTC. This translates into CASSLIGGTVAGEQYF.